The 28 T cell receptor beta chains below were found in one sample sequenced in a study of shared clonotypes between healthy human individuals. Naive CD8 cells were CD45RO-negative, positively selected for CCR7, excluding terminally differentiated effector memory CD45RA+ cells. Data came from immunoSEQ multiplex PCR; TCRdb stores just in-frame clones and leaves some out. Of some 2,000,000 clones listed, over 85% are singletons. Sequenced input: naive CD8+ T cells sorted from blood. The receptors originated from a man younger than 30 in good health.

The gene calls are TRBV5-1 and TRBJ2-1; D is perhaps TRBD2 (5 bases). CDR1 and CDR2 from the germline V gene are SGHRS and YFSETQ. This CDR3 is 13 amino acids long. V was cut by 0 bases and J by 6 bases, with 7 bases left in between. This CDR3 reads CASSLVTTNEQFF. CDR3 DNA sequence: TGCGCCAGCAGCTTGGTGACTACCAATGAGCAGTTCTTC.

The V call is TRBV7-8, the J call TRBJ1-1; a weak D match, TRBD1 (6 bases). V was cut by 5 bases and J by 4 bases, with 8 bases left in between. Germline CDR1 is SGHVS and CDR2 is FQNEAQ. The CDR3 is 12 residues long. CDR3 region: CASSMTGTEAFF. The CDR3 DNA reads TGTGCCAGCAGCATGACAGGCACTGAAGCTTTCTTT.

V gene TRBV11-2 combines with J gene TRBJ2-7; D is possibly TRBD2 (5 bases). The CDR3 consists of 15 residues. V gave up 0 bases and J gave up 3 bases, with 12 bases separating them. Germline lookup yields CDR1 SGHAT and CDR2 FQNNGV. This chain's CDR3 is CASSLESSLIYEQYF. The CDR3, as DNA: TGTGCCAGCAGCTTAGAGTCTAGCTTGATCTACGAGCAGTACTTC. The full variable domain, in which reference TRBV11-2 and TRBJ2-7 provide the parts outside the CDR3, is EAGVAQSPRYKIIEKRQSVAFWCNPISGHATLYWYQQILGQGPKLLIQFQNNGVVDDSQLPKDRFSAERLKGVDSTLKIQPAKLEDSAVYLCASSLESSLIYEQYFGPGTRLTVT.

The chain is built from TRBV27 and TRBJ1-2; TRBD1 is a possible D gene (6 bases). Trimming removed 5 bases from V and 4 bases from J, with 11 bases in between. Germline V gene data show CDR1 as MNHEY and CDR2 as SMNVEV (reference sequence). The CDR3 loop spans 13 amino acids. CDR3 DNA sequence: TGTGCCAGCAGTACTGGGGGGCTCTATGGCTACACCTTC. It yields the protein CASSTGGLYGYTF.

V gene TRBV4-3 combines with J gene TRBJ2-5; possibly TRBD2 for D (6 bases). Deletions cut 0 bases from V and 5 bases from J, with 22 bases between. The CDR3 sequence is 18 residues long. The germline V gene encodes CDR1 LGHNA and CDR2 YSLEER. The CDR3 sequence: CASSQDLGVEDGGETQYF. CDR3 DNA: TGCGCCAGCAGCCAAGATCTTGGAGTAGAGGACGGAGGGGAGACCCAGTACTTC.

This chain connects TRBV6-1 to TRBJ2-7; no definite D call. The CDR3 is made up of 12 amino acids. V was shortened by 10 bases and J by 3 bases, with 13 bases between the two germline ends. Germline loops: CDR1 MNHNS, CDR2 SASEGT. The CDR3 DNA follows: TGTGCCACCCGACCTGGGTTCTACGAGCAGTACTTC. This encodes CATRPGFYEQYF.

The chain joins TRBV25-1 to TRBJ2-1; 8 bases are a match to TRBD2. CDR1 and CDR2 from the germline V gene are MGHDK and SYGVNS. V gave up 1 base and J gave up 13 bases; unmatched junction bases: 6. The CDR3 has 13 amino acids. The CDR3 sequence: CASSESSGSIQFF. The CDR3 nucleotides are TGTGCCAGCAGTGAATCGAGCGGGAGCATACAGTTCTTC. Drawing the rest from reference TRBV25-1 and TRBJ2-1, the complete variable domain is EADIYQTPRYLVIGTGKKITLECSQTMGHDKMYWYQQDPGMELHLIHYSYGVNSTEKGDLSSESTVSRIRTEHFPLTLESARPSHTSQYLCASSESSGSIQFFGPGTRLTVL.

DNA for the CDR3: TGCGCCAGCAGCCAAGAAGGACCGGGACAGGGGGTATTTGGCTACACCTTC. Translated, it gives CASSQEGPGQGVFGYTF. The rearrangement uses TRBV4-1 and TRBJ1-2; TRBD1 matches 11 bases. Germline V lookup: CDR1 MGHRA, CDR2 YSYEKL. Trimming removed 0 bases from V and 7 bases from J; junction bases left unmatched: 10. The CDR3 runs to 17 residues.

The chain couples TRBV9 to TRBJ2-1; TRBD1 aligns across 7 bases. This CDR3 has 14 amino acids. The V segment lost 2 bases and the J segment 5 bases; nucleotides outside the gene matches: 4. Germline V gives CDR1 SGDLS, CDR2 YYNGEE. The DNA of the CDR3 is TGTGCCAGCAGCGTGACAGGGCGGGACAATGAGCAGTTCTTC. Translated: CASSVTGRDNEQFF.

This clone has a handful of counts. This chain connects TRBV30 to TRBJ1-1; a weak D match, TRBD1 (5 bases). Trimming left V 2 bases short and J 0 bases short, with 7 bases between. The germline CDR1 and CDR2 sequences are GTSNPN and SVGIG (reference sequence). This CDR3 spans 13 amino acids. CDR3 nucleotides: TGTGCCTGGAGTCGGGACCTGAACACTGAAGCTTTCTTT. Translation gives CAWSRDLNTEAFF.

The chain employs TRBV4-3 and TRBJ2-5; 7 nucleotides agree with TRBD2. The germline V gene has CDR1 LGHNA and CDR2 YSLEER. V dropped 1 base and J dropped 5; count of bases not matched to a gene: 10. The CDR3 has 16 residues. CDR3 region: CASSQGFLAEGETQYF. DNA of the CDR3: TGCGCCAGCAGCCAAGGGTTTCTAGCGGAGGGGGAGACCCAGTACTTC.

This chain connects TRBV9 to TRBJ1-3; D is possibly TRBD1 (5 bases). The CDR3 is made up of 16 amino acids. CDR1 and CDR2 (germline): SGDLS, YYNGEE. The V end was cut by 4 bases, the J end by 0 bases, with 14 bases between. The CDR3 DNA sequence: TGTGCCAGCAGCCAGGGCCCCCAAAGCTCTGGAAACACCATATATTTT. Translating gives CASSQGPQSSGNTIYF. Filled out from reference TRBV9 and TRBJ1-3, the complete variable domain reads DSGVTQTPKHLITATGQRVTLRCSPRSGDLSVYWYQQSLDQGLQFLIQYYNGEERAKGNILERFSAQQFPDLHSELNLSSLELGDSALYFCASSQGPQSSGNTIYFGEGSWLTVV.

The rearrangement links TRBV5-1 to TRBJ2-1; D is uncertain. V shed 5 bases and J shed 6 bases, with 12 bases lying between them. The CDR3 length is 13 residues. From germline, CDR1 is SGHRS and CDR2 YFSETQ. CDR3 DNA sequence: TGCGCCAGCAGTCTAGACGAGGCCAATGAGCAGTTCTTC. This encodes CASSLDEANEQFF.

The CDR3 DNA reads TGCGCCAGCAAACTGGGGGACAGGGCCCCCAATCAGCCCCAGCATTTT. Protein product: CASKLGDRAPNQPQHF. The chain joins TRBV23-1 to TRBJ1-5, with 9 bases identical to TRBD1. TRBV23-1 is identified as an open reading frame with a role that is uncertain. V gave up 7 bases and J gave up 3 bases; unmatched junction bases: 10. This CDR3 is 16 amino acids long.

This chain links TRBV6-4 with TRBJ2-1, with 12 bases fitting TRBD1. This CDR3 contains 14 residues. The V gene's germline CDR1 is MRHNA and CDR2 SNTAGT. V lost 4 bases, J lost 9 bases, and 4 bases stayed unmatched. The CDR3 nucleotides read TGTGCCAGCAGTGCCGGGACAGGGGGCCTTGAGCAGTTCTTC. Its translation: CASSAGTGGLEQFF.

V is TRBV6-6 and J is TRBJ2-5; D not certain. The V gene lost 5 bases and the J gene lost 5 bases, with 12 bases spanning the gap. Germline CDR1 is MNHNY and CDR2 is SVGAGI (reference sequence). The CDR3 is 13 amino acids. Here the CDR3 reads CASSTREIETQYF. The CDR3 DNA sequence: TGTGCCAGCAGTACCCGAGAGATTGAGACCCAGTACTTC.

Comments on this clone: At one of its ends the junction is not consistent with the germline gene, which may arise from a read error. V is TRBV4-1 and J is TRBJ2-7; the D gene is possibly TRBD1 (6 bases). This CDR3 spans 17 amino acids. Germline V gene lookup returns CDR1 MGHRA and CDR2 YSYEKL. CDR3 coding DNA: TGCGCCAGCAGCCAAGAGGGGGCGCGTCCCCCCTCCGACGAGCAGTACTTC. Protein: CASSQEGARPPSDEQYF.

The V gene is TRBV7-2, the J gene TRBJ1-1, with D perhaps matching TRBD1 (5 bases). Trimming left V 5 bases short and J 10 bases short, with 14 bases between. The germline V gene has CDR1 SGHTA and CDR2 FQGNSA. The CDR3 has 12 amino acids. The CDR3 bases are TGTGCCAGCAGCCACATCGGGGGTAGAGCTTTCTTT. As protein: CASSHIGGRAFF.

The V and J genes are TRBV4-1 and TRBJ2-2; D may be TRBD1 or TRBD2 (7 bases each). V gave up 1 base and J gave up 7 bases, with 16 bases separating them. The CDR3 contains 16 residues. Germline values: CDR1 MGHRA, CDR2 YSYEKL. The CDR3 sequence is CASSQATTGRVGELFF. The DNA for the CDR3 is TGCGCCAGCAGCCAAGCAACGACAGGGAGGGTCGGGGAGCTGTTTTTT.

The CDR3 protein is CASNQYRDSYEQYF. The CDR3 coding sequence is TGTGCCAGCAATCAATACAGGGACTCCTACGAGCAGTACTTC. V and J are TRBV27 and TRBJ2-7, with D possibly TRBD1 on 6 matching bases. Germline-derived CDR1 and CDR2 are MNHEY and SMNVEV (reference sequence). Trimming cost V 7 bases and J 0 bases, with 13 bases left between them. This CDR3 is 14 amino acids long.

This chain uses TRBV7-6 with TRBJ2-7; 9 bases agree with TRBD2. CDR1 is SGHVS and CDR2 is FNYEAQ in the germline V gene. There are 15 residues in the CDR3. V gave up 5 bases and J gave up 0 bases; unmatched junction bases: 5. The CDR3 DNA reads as TGTGCCAGCAGCGCACGACTAGCGGACTCCTACGAGCAGTACTTC. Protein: CASSARLADSYEQYF.

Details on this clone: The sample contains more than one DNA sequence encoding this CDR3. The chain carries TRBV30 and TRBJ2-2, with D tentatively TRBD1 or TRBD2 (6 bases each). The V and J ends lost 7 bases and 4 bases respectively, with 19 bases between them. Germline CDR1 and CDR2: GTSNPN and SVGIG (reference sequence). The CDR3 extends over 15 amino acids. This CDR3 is CASVGGKSGTGELFF. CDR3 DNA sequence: TGTGCCTCAGTAGGGGGGAAGTCCGGCACCGGGGAGCTGTTTTTT.

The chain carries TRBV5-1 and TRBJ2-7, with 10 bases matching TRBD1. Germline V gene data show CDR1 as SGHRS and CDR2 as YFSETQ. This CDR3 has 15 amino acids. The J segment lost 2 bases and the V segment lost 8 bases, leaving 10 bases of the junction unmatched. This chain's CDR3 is CASKIGTGAPYEQYF. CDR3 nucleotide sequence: TGCGCCAGTAAAATAGGGACAGGGGCACCCTACGAGCAGTACTTC.

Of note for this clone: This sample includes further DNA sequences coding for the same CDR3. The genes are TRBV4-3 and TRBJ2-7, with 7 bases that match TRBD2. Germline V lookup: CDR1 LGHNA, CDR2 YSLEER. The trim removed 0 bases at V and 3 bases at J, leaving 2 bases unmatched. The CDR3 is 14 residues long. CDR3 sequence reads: CASSQDSSGYEQYF. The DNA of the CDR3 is TGCGCCAGCAGCCAAGATTCTAGCGGCTACGAGCAGTACTTC.

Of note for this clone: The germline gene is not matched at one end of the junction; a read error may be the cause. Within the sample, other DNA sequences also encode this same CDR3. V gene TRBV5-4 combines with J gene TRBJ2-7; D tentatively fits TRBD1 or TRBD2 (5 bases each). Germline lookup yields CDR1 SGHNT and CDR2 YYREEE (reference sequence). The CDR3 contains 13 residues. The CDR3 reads CASSLGGTYEQYF. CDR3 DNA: TGTGCCAGCAGCTTGGGAGGGACCTACGAACAGTACTTC.

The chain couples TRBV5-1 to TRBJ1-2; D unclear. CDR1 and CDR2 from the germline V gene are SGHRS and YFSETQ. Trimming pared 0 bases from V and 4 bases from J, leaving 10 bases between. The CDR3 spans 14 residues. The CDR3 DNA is TGCGCCAGCAGCTTGGAGGAGGGAAGCTATGGCTACACCTTC. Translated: CASSLEEGSYGYTF.

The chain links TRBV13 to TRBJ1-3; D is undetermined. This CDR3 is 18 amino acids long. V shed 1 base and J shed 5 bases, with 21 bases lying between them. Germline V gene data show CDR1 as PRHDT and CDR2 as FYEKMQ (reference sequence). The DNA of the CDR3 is TGTGCCAGCAGCTTAGCCTGGGAGGCTCCTAGGACTAGAAACACCATATATTTT. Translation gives CASSLAWEAPRTRNTIYF. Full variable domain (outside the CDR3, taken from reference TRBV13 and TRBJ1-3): AAGVIQSPRHLIKEKRETATLKCYPIPRHDTVYWYQQGPGQDPQFLISFYEKMQSDKGSIPDRFSAQQFSDYHSELNMSSLELGDSALYFCASSLAWEAPRTRNTIYFGEGSWLTVV.

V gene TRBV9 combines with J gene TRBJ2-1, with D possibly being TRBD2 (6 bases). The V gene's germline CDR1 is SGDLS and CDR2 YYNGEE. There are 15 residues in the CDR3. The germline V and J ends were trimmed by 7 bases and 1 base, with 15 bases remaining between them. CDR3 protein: CASAPWGVSYNEQFF. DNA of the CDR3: TGTGCCAGCGCCCCTTGGGGGGTGTCCTACAATGAGCAGTTCTTC.